This T cell receptor (beta chain) was sequenced for a study of beta chain features in type 1 diabetes. Study-wide results and caveats: There were fewer insertions and more deletions at the VDJ junctions of type 1 diabetes patients. Type 1 diabetes patients showed a moderate but significant shortening of TCRB CDR3s in all four CD4+ subsets.

CDR3 size: 20 residues. Germline CDR1 is MGHRA and CDR2 is YSYEKL. V lost 4 bases and J lost 5; bases outside the gene matches: 25. All sorted populations exceeded 95% purity. A word on this clone: Its antigen is still unknown.

Every isolated RNA sample was fully reverse transcribed, so sequencing captured expressed TCRB transcripts. The read count averaged about 3.6 million across naive, central memory and regulatory T cell samples. Repertoires were generated with immunoSEQ multiplex PCR, while TCRdb's copy carries only in-frame clones and drops some. The profile shows some 290,000 clones, roughly a quarter of them singletons. This chain uses TRBV4-1 with TRBJ2-5; TRBD1 aligns across 7 bases. The TCR was taken from a woman in her 30s with type 1 diabetes. Source material: naive CD4+ T cells from blood. The DNA for the CDR3 is TGCGCCAGCAGCCTGAAGGAACTGAGGGGGCGTCGGATCATTCGGGAGACCCAGTACTTC. Translation: CASSLKELRGRRIIRETQYF.